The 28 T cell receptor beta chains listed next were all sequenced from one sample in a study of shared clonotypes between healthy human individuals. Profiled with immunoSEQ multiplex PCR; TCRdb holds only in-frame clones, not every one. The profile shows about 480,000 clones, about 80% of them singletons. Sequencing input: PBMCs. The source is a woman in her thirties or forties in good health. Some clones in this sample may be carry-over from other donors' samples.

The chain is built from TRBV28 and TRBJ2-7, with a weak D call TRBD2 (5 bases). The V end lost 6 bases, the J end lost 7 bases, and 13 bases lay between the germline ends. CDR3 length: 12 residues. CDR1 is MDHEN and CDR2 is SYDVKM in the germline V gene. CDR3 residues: CASSRPREEQYF. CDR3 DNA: TGTGCCAGCAGCCGACCAAGGGAGGAGCAGTACTTC.

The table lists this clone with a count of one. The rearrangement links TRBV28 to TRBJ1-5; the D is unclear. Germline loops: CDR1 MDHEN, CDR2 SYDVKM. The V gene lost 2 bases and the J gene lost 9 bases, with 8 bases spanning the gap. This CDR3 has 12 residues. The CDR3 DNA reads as TGTGCCAGCAGTTTAAATGCCCCGCCCCAGCATTTT. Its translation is CASSLNAPPQHF.

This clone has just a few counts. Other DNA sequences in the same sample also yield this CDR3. CDR3 in DNA: TGCGCCAGCAGCTTGGGTCCGAATCAGCCCCAGCATTTT. It codes for CASSLGPNQPQHF. This sequence joins TRBV5-1 and TRBJ1-5; no reliable D call. V lost 0 bases and J lost 4, with 5 bases in between. This CDR3 spans 13 amino acids. Germline-derived CDR1 and CDR2 are SGHRS and YFSETQ.

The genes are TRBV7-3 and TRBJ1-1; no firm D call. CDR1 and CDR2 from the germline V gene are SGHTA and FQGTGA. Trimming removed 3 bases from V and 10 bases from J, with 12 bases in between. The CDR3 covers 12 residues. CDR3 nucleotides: TGTGCCAGCAGCTTGAGCTTTGGGAGAGCTTTCTTT. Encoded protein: CASSLSFGRAFF.

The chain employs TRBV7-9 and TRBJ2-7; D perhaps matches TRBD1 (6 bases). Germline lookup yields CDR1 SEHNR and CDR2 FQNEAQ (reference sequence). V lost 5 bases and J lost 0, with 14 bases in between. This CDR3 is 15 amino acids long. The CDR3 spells CASSTDRKSSYEQYF. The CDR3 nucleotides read TGTGCCAGCAGCACTGACAGGAAGAGCTCCTACGAGCAGTACTTC.

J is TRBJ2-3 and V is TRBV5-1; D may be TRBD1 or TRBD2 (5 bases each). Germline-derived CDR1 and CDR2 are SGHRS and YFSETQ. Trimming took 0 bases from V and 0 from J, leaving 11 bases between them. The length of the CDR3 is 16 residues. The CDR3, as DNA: TGCGCCAGCAGCTTGGCCCCGGGACGTAGCACAGATACGCAGTATTTT. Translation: CASSLAPGRSTDTQYF.

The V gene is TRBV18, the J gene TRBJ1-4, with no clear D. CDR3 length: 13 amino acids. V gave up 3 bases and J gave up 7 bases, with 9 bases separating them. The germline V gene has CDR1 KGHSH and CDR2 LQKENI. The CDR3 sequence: CASSPLEGEKLFF. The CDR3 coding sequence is TGTGCCAGCTCACCTTTAGAGGGTGAAAAACTGTTTTTT.

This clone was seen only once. CDR3 loop: CASSQDPKALNEQFF. For the CDR3, the DNA is TGTGCCAGCAGCCAAGACCCGAAGGCGCTTAATGAGCAGTTCTTC. The chain couples TRBV4-2 to TRBJ2-1, with unresolved D. CDR3 length equals 15 residues. Germline-derived CDR1 and CDR2 are LGHNA and YNFKEQ. Trimming took off 0 bases at V and 7 bases at J, with 13 bases between the two ends.

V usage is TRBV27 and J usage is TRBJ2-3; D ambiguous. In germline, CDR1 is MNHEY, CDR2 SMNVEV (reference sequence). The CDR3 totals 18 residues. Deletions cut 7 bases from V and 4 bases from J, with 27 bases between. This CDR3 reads CASTFRAGSGFMADTQYF. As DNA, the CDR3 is TGTGCCAGCACCTTCCGGGCCGGATCGGGCTTTATGGCAGATACGCAGTATTTT.

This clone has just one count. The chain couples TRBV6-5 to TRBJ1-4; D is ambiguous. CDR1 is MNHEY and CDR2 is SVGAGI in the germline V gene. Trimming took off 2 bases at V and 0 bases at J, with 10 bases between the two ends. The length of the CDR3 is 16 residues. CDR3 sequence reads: CASSYLGPTTNEKLFF. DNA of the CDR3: TGTGCCAGCAGTTACCTCGGACCGACAACTAATGAAAAACTGTTTTTT.

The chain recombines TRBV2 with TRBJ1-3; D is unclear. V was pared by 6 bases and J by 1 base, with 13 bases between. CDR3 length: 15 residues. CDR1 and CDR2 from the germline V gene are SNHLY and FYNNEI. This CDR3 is CASSESRRSGNTIYF. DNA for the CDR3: TGTGCCAGCAGCGAAAGTCGTAGATCTGGAAACACCATATATTTT.

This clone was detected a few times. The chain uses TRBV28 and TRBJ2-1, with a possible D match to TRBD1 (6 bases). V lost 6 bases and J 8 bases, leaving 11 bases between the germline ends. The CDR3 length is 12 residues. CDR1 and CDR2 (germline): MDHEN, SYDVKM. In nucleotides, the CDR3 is TGTGCCAGCAGGAAACAGGGTTATGAGCAGTTCTTC. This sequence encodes CASRKQGYEQFF. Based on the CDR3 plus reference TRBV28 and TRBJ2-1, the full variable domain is DVKVTQSSRYLVKRTGEKVFLECVQDMDHENMFWYRQDPGLGLRLIYFSYDVKMKEKGDIPEGYSVSREKKERFSLILESASTNQTSMYLCASRKQGYEQFFGPGTRLTVL.

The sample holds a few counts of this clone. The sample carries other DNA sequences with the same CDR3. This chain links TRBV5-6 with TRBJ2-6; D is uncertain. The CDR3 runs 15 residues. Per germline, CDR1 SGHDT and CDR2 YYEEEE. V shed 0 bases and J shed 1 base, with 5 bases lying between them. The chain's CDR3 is CASSLGRSGANVLTF. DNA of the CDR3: TGTGCCAGCAGCTTGGGACGGTCTGGGGCCAACGTCCTGACTTTC.

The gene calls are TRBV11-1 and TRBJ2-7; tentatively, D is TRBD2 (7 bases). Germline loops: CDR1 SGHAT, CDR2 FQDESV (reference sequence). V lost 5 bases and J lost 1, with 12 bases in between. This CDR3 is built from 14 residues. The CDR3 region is CASSPGGRSYEQYF. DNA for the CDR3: TGTGCCAGCAGCCCCGGGGGGCGATCCTACGAGCAGTACTTC.

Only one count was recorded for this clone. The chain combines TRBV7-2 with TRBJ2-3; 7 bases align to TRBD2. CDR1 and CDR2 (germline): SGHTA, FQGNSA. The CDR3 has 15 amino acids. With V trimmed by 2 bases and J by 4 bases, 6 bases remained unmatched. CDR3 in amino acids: CASSLRGRAPDTQYF. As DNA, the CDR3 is TGTGCCAGCAGCTTACGGGGGAGGGCCCCAGATACGCAGTATTTT.

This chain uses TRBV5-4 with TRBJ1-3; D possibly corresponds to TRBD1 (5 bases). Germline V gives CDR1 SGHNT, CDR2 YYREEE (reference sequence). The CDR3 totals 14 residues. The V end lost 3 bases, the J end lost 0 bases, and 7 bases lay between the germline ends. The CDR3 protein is CASSYRSSGNTIYF. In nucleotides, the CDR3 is TGTGCCAGCAGCTACAGGAGCTCTGGAAACACCATATATTTT.

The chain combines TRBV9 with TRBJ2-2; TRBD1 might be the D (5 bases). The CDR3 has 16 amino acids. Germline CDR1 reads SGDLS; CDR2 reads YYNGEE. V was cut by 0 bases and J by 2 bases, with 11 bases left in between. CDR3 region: CASSVAGPLNTGELFF. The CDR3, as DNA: TGTGCCAGCAGCGTAGCAGGGCCTTTAAACACCGGGGAGCTGTTTTTT.

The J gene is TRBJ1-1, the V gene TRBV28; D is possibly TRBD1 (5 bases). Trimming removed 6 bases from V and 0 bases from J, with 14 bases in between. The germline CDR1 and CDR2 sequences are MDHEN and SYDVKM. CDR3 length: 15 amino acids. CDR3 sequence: CASRLQGGMNTEAFF. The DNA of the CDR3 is TGTGCCAGCAGACTCCAGGGAGGTATGAACACTGAAGCTTTCTTT.

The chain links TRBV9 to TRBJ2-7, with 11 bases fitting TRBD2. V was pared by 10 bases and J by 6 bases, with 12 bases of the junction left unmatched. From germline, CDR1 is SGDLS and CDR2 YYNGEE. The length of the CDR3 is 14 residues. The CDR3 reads CAGQDTSGSVEQYF. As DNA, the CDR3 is TGTGCCGGCCAAGATACTAGCGGGAGTGTCGAGCAGTACTTC.

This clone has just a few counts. DNA for the CDR3: TGTGCCAGCAGCAGGACTAGCGGGTCCTACAATGAGCAGTTCTTC. Protein: CASSRTSGSYNEQFF. The chain recombines TRBV6-1 with TRBJ2-1; 11 bases match TRBD2. Germline V gene sequence: CDR1 MNHNS, CDR2 SASEGT. The CDR3 covers 15 residues. Losses at the gene ends were 6 bases for V and 1 base for J; bases not matched to a gene: 2.

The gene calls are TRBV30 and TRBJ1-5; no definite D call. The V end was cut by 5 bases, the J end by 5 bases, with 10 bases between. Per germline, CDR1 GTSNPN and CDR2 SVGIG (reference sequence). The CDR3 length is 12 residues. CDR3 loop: CAWGGDDQPQHF. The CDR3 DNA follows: TGTGCCTGGGGCGGTGACGATCAGCCCCAGCATTTT.

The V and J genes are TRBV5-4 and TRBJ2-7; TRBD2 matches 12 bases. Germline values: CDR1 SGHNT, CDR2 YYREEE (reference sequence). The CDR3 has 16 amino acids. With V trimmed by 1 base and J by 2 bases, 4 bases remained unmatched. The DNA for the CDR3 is TGTGCCAGCAGCTTGCCACTAGCGGGAGGCACCTACGAGCAGTACTTC. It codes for CASSLPLAGGTYEQYF. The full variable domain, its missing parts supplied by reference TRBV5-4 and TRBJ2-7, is ETGVTQSPTHLIKTRGQQVTLRCSSQSGHNTVSWYQQALGQGPQFIFQYYREEENGRGNFPPRFSGLQFPNYSSELNVNALELDDSALYLCASSLPLAGGTYEQYFGPGTRLTVT.

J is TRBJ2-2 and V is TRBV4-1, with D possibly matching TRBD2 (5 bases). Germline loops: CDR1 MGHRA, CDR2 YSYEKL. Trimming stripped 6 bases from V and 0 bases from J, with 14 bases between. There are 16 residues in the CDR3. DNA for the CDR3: TGCGCCAGCAGTTATAGAAGCGGAGCGAACACCGGGGAGCTGTTTTTT. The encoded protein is CASSYRSGANTGELFF.

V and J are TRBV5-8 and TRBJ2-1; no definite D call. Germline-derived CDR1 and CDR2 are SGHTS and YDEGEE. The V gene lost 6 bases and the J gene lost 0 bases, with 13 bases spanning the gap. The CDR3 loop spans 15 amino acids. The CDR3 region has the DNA TGTGCCAGCACCGGCGGTCCGAGCTCCTACAATGAGCAGTTCTTC. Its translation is CASTGGPSSYNEQFF.

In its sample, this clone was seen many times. The CDR3, as DNA: TGTGCCAGCAGTGGCGGGAGTGGCTCTTGGGGACACAATGAGCAGTTCTTC. This sequence encodes CASSGGSGSWGHNEQFF. The genes are TRBV6-1 and TRBJ2-1, with 7 bases lining up with TRBD2. The V and J ends lost 4 bases and 5 bases, in that order; junction bases with no gene match: 14. Germline assignment: CDR1 MNHNS and CDR2 SASEGT. The CDR3 is 17 amino acids.

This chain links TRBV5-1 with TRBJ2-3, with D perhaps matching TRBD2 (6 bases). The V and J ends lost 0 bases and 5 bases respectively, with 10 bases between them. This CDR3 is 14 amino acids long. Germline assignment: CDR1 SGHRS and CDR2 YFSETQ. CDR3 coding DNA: TGCGCCAGCAGCTTGGGGGGAGCGGGAGATACGCAGTATTTT. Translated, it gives CASSLGGAGDTQYF. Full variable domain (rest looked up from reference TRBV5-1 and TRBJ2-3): KAGVTQTPRYLIKTRGQQVTLSCSPISGHRSVSWYQQTPGQGLQFLFEYFSETQRNKGNFPGRFSGRQFSNSRSEMNVSTLELGDSALYLCASSLGGAGDTQYFGPGTRLTVL.

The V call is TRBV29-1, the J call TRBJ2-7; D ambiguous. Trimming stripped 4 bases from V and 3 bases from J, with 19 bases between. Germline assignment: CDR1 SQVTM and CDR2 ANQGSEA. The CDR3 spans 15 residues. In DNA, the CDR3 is TGCAGCGTTGTTCCCCGCATTGCCGGGTTCTACGAGCAGTACTTC. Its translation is CSVVPRIAGFYEQYF.

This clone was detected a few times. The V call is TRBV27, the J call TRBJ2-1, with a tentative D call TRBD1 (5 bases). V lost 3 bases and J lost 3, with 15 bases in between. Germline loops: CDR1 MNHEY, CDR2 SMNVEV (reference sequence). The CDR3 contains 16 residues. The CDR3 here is CASSLGRNVGYNEQFF. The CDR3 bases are TGTGCCAGCAGTTTGGGGCGTAACGTGGGCTACAATGAGCAGTTCTTC.